One and the same sample provided the 16 T cell receptor beta chains below, sequenced in a study of vaccination and CD4 T cells after COVID-19. An Oncomine TCR Beta short-read assay was used to sequence the DNA from cultured CD4+ T cells. TCRdb analysed the PCR reads with MiXCR anew, one entry per CDR3 protein. Of 20,000 to 30,000 distinct CDR3 sequences listed, about 40% are singletons. Treatment indicated: roughly nine-day PBMC culture with coronavirus spike peptide pools or control peptides (ViraFEST assay). These receptors have no identified antigens. Sequenced material: CD4+ T cells from blood, cultured in vitro. These receptors originate from a human donor who had recovered from COVID-19.

The chain links TRBV7-2 to TRBJ1-5; D might be TRBD1 (5 bases). This CDR3 is built from 13 residues. V was cut by 4 bases and J by 7 bases, with 11 bases left in between. Germline lookup yields CDR1 SGHTA and CDR2 FQGNSA. The CDR3 protein is CASSSRGEQPQHF. DNA of the CDR3: TGTGCCAGCAGCTCAAGGGGAGAGCAGCCCCAGCATTTT.

This clonotype was seen more than once but under ten times. This chain uses TRBV24-1 with TRBJ1-5; perhaps TRBD1 as D (6 bases). The CDR3 covers 16 residues. From germline, CDR1 is KGHDR and CDR2 SFDVKD. V was trimmed by 2 bases and J by 0 bases, leaving 10 bases between them. The CDR3 nucleotides read TGTGCCACCAGTGATTCCGGGACAAGTAGCAATCAGCCCCAGCATTTT. It is translated as CATSDSGTSSNQPQHF.

The CDR3 sequence is CASSHGGAQGRQPQHF. In DNA form, the CDR3 reads TGTGCCAGTAGCCACGGAGGGGCACAGGGCCGTCAGCCCCAGCATTTT. This chain links TRBV19 with TRBJ1-5, with a possible D match to TRBD1 (6 bases). V was clipped by 6 bases and J by 6 bases, with 21 bases between them. The germline V gene encodes CDR1 LNHDA and CDR2 SQIVND (reference sequence). This CDR3 has 16 amino acids.

This clonotype has only a few counts. The chain employs TRBV24-1 and TRBJ2-5; 7 bases agree with TRBD1. V lost 9 bases, J lost 4 bases, and 7 bases stayed unmatched. Looked up from germline, CDR1 is KGHDR and CDR2 is SFDVKD. CDR3 length: 13 amino acids. CDR3 bases: TGTGCCACCGCATCAGGGGGTGTAGAGACCCAGTACTTC. Its protein is CATASGGVETQYF.

V and J are TRBV20-1 and TRBJ1-6; D possibly corresponds to TRBD1 (5 bases). The V gene's germline CDR1 is DFQATT and CDR2 SNEGSKA (reference sequence). The CDR3 runs 13 residues. CDR3 region: CRAQADYNSPLHF. The CDR3 nucleotides read TGCAGGGCACAGGCGGACTATAATTCACCCCTCCACTTT.

The CDR3 DNA sequence: TGTGCCAGCAGTACTCCTAGGCGGGCAGATACGCAGTATTTT. Translation gives CASSTPRRADTQYF. The chain joins TRBV12-3 or TRBV12-4 to TRBJ2-3; a possible D gene is TRBD2 (5 bases). CDR3 length: 14 amino acids. The V end lost 5 bases, the J end lost 4 bases, and 13 bases lay between the germline ends.

This clonotype was counted between two and nine times. This sequence joins TRBV20-1 and TRBJ1-6, with D tentatively TRBD1 (5 bases). The V end was cut by 7 bases, the J end by 8 bases, with 18 bases between. The CDR3 has 14 amino acids. CDR1 and CDR2 from the germline V gene are DFQATT and SNEGSKA (reference sequence). CDR3 bases: TGCAGTGTCTTGGACGGTCTGGGGCATTCACCCCTCCACTTT. Residues: CSVLDGLGHSPLHF.

This chain connects TRBV19 to TRBJ2-5; D remains unclear. The V end was cut by 1 base, the J end by 4 bases, with 1 base between. The germline V gene has CDR1 LNHDA and CDR2 SQIVND (reference sequence). The CDR3 consists of 11 residues. CDR3 nucleotides: TGTGCCAGTAGTATAGCAGAGACCCAGTACTTC. This codes for CASSIAETQYF.

This clonotype has a handful of counts. V and J are TRBV28 and TRBJ1-6; tentatively, D is TRBD1 (6 bases). The CDR3 extends over 17 amino acids. The germline V gene encodes CDR1 MDHEN and CDR2 SYDVKM. The V end lost 6 bases, the J end lost 8 bases, and 23 bases lay between the germline ends. In DNA, the CDR3 is TGTGCCAGCAGCCCATGGGTGGCCAGGGGTTTGCATTCACCCCTCCACTTT. Protein product: CASSPWVARGLHSPLHF.

This clonotype was counted a few times. This chain's CDR3 is CSASGTGGRNSPLHF. Here the CDR3 DNA reads TGCAGTGCTTCCGGGACAGGGGGGCGCAATTCACCCCTCCACTTT. The rearrangement joins TRBV20-1 to TRBJ1-6, with 11 bases matching TRBD1. From germline, CDR1 is DFQATT and CDR2 SNEGSKA (reference sequence). J was trimmed by 7 bases and V by 5 bases; bases with no gene match: 7. The CDR3 has 15 residues.

V and J are TRBV10-2 and TRBJ1-5; no definite D call. Germline V lookup: CDR1 WSHSY, CDR2 SAAADI. Trimming removed 7 bases at V and 3 bases at J, with 13 bases between. CDR3 size: 14 residues. The CDR3 DNA reads as TGCGCCAGCAAACCGGGCCAGATCAATCAGCCCCAGCATTTT. It specifies CASKPGQINQPQHF.

This clonotype was recorded a few times. The chain is built from TRBV6-2 or TRBV6-3 and TRBJ2-3, with D unresolved. V lost 7 bases, J lost 7 bases, and 9 bases lay in between. The CDR3 has 11 amino acids. The germline CDR1 and CDR2 sequences are MNHEY and SVGEGT. CDR3: CASTADHTQYF. CDR3 nucleotide sequence: TGTGCCAGCACCGCCGACCATACGCAGTATTTT.

The chain couples TRBV6-5 to TRBJ2-7; possibly TRBD1 or TRBD2 for D (5 bases each). Trimming stripped 2 bases from V and 2 bases from J, with 16 bases between. The CDR3 contains 16 residues. Germline loops: CDR1 MNHEY, CDR2 SVGAGI. The CDR3 region has the DNA TGTGCCAGCAGTTACATTAGAGGGGCGGGTACCTACGAGCAGTACTTC. Its protein product is CASSYIRGAGTYEQYF.

This chain links TRBV27 with TRBJ2-5; TRBD2 matches 8 bases. Trimming cost V 8 bases and J 7 bases; bases outside gene matches: 12. Looked up from germline, CDR1 is MNHEY and CDR2 is SMNVEV (reference sequence). This CDR3 is 14 amino acids long. CDR3 DNA: TGTGCCAGCCGAGCGGGGGTAGCTAGTGTGACCCAGTACTTC. Protein sequence: CASRAGVASVTQYF.

This clonotype was seen a handful of times. The V call is TRBV27, the J call TRBJ1-1; a possible D gene is TRBD1 (5 bases). The CDR3 contains 15 residues. V lost 6 bases and J 7 bases, leaving 21 bases between the germline ends. Germline V gene lookup returns CDR1 MNHEY and CDR2 SMNVEV (reference sequence). CDR3 protein: CASRTRDSPGGEAFF. CDR3 sequence (DNA): TGTGCCAGCAGAACTAGGGACTCCCCCGGAGGTGAAGCTTTCTTT.

This chain uses TRBV5-1 with TRBJ2-7; possibly TRBD1 for D (5 bases). The CDR3 is 14 residues long. CDR1 is SGHRS, CDR2 YFSETQ, per germline. The V and J ends lost 0 bases and 0 bases respectively, with 7 bases between them. CDR3 DNA: TGCGCCAGCAGCTTGGAGGGGTCCTCCTACGAGCAGTACTTC. Protein: CASSLEGSSYEQYF. Using reference TRBV5-1 and TRBJ2-7 for the parts outside the CDR3, the full variable domain is KAGVTQTPRYLIKTRGQQVTLSCSPISGHRSVSWYQQTPGQGLQFLFEYFSETQRNKGNFPGRFSGRQFSNSRSEMNVSTLELGDSALYLCASSLEGSSYEQYFGPGTRLTVT.